This TCR beta chain stems from a study of regulatory T cells in long-lasting Graves disease. As for time point: newly diagnosed GD, antithyroid drugs for less than 3 months. Following extraction of RNA from PBMCs, that RNA was used to make the TCR library. Investigators prepared the TCR beta libraries by applying iRepertoire HTBI primers and Arm-PCR of CDR3 regions. TCRdb analysed the multiplex PCR reads with MiXCR anew, one entry per CDR3 protein. The table includes some 500,000 distinct CDR3 sequences, roughly 13% detected once. This clonotype was recorded many times. Its antigen is currently unknown. V lost 5 bases, J lost 3 bases, and 16 bases lay in between. Germline assignment: CDR1 SGHAT and CDR2 FQNNGV. CDR3 length: 15 residues. The study's findings and limits: Shared public clonotypes totalled about 2,700 in persistent patients, compared with about a thousand in new patients.

The same data also contributed to another study, on T cells in Graves' hyperthyroidism and ophthalmopathy.

The V call is TRBV11-2, the J call TRBJ2-5, with D perhaps given as TRBD1 or TRBD2 (5 bases each). The receptor was isolated from a man under 40 with Graves disease. The source was peripheral blood mononuclear cells (PBMCs), collected at new diagnosis, from a patient treated with antithyroid drugs. This CDR3 reads CASSPVPGSEETQYF. The CDR3 DNA sequence: TGTGCCAGCAGCCCCGTCCCAGGGAGTGAAGAGACCCAGTACTTC.